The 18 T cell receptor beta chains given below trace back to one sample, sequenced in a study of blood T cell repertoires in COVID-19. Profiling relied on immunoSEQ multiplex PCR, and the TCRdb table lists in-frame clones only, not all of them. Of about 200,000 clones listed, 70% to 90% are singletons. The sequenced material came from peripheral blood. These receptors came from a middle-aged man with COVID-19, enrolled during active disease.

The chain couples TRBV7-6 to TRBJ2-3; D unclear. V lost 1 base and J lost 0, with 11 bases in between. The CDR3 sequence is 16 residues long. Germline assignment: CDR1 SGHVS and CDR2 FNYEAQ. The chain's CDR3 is CASSLGAGLSTDTQYF. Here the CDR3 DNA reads TGTGCCAGCAGCTTAGGAGCAGGATTAAGCACAGATACGCAGTATTTT.

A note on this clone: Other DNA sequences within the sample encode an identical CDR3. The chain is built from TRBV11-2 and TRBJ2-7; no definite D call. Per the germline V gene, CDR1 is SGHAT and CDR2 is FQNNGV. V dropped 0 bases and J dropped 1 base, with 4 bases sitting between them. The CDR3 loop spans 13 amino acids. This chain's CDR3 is CASSLDSSYEQYF. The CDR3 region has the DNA TGTGCCAGCAGCTTAGACTCTTCCTACGAGCAGTACTTC.

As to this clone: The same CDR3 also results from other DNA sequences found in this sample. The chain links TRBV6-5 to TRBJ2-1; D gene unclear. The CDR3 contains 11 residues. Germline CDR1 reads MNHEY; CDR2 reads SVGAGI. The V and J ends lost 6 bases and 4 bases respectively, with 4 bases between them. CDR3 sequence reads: CASSQYNEQFF. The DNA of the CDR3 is TGTGCCAGCAGCCAGTACAATGAGCAGTTCTTC.

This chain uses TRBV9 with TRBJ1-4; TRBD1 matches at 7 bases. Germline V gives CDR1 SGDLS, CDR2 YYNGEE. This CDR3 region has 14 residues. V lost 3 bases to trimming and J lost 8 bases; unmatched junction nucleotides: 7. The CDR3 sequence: CASSERTGVEKLFF. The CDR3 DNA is TGTGCCAGCAGCGAAAGGACAGGAGTAGAAAAACTGTTTTTT.

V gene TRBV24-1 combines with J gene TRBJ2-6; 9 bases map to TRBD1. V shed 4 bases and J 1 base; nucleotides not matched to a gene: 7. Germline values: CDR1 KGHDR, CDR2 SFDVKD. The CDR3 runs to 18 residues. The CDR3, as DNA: TGTGCCACCAGTGAGACACAGGGGGCGAATTCTGGGGCCAACGTCCTGACTTTC. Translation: CATSETQGANSGANVLTF.

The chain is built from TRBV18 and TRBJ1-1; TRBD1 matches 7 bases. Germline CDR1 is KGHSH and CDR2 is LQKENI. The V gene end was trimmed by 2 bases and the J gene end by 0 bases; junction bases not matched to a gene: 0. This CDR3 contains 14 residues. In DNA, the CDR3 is TGTGCCAGCTCACCAACAGGGGTGAACACTGAAGCTTTCTTT. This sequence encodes CASSPTGVNTEAFF. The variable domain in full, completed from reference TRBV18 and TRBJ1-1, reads NAGVMQNPRHLVRRRGQEARLRCSPMKGHSHVYWYRQLPEEGLKFMVYLQKENIIDESGMPKERFSAEFPKEGPSILRIQQVVRGDSAAYFCASSPTGVNTEAFFGQGTRLTVV.

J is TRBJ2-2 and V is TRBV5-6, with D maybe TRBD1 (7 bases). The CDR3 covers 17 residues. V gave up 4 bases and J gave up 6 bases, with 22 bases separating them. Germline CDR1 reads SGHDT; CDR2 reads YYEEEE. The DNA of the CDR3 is TGTGCCAGCAGCCCCCAGCCGCAGGGGGGATTCGCCGGGGAGCTGTTTTTT. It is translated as CASSPQPQGGFAGELFF.

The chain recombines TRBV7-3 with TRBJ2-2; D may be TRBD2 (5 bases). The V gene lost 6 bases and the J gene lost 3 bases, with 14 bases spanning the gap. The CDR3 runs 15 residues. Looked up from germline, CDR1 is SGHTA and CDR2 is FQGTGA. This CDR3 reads CASSLWARDTGELFF. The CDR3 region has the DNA TGTGCCAGCAGTTTGTGGGCGCGGGACACCGGGGAGCTGTTTTTT.

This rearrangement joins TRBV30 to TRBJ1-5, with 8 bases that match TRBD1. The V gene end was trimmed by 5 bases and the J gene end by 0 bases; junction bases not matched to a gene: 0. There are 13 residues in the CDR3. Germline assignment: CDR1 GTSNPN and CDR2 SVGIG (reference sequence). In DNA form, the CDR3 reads TGTGCCTGGGGGACAGGTAGCAATCAGCCCCAGCATTTT. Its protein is CAWGTGSNQPQHF.

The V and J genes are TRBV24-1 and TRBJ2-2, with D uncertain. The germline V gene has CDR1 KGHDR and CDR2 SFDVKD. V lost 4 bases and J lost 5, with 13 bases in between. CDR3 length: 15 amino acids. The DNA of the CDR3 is TGTGCCACCAGTGACGGCGCAGGCTCGACCGGGGAGCTGTTTTTT. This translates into CATSDGAGSTGELFF.

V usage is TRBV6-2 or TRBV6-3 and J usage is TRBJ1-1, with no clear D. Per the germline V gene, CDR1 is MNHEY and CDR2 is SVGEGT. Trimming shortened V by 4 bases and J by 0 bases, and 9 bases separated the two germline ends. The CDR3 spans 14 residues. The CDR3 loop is CASSSYGMNTEAFF. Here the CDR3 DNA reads TGTGCCAGCAGTTCCTACGGGATGAACACTGAAGCTTTCTTT.

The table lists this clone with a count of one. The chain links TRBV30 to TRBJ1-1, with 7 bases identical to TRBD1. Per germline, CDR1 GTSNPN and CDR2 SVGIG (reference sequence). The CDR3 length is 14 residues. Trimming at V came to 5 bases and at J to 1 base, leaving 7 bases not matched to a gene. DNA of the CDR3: TGTGCCTGGGCCCACGGGACAGCGAACACTGAAGCTTTCTTT. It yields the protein CAWAHGTANTEAFF.

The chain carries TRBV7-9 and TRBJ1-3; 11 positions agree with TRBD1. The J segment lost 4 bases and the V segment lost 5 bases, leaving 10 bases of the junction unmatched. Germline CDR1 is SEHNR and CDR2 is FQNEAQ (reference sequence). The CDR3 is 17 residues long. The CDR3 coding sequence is TGTGCCAGCAGCGTTTTGTCCGGGACAGGGGGAGGAAACACCATATATTTT. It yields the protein CASSVLSGTGGGNTIYF. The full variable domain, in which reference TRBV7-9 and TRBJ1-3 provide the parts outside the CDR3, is DTGVSQNPRHKITKRGQNVTFRCDPISEHNRLYWYRQTLGQGPEFLTYFQNEAQLEKSRLLSDRFSAERPKGSFSTLEIQRTEQGDSAMYLCASSVLSGTGGGNTIYFGEGSWLTVV.

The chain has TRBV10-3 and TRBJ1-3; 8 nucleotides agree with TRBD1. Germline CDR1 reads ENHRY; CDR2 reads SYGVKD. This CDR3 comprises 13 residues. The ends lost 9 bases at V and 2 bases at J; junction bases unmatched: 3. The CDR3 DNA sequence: TGTGCCATTTCGACAGGGGCTGGAAACACCATATATTTT. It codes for CAISTGAGNTIYF.

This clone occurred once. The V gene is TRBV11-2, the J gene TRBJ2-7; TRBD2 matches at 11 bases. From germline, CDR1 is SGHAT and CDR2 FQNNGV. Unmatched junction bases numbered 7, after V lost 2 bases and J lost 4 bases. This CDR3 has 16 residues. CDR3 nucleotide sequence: TGTGCCAGCAGCTTATCCGGGACTAGCGGTCGATACGAGCAGTACTTC. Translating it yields CASSLSGTSGRYEQYF.

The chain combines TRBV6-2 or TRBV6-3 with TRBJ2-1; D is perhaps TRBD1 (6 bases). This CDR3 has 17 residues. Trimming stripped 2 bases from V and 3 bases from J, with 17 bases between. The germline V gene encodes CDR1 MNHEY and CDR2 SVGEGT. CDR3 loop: CASSYQTDSGYYNEQFF. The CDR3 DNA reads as TGTGCCAGCAGTTACCAAACGGACAGCGGATACTACAATGAGCAGTTCTTC.

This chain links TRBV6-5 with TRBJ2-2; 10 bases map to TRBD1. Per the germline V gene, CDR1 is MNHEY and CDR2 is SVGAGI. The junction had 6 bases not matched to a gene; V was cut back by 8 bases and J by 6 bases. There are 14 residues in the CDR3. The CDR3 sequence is CASRDRGQAGELFF. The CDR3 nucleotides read TGTGCCAGCCGAGACAGGGGGCAGGCCGGGGAGCTGTTTTTT.

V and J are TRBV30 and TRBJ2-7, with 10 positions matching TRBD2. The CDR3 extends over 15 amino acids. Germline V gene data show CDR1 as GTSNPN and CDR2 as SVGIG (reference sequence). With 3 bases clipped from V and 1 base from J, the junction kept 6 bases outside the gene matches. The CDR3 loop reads CAWRTTSGFSYEQYF. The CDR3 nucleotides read TGTGCCTGGAGGACGACTAGCGGGTTTTCCTACGAGCAGTACTTC.